The sequence of this T cell receptor beta chain was determined in a study of CD8 T cells in Susac syndrome. CD8+ and CD4+ blood T cells underwent TCR beta sequencing. The RNA, about 0.45 to 1 ug, was put through reverse transcription using random hexamers. TCRdb ran MiXCR on the immunoSEQ multiplex PCR reads and lists one entry per CDR3 protein. In the table there are some 180,000 distinct CDR3 sequences, roughly 94% of which are singletons. This TCR derives from a human donor with Susac syndrome. Sequencing was carried out using CD4+ T cells from PBMCs.

The CDR3 here is CASSQPDRRRQWFYGYTF. Here the CDR3 DNA reads TGCGCCAGCAGTCAACCGGACCGACGTAGGCAATGGTTCTATGGCTACACCTTC. This chain uses TRBV23-1 with TRBJ1-2; no clear D gene. TRBV23-1 is marked as an open reading frame, function uncertain. This CDR3 is 18 amino acids long. V dropped 2 bases and J dropped 4 bases, with 23 bases sitting between them.